Sequencing of this T cell receptor (beta chain) was carried out in a study of blood T cell repertoires in COVID-19. Assay used: immunoSEQ multiplex PCR; TCRdb lists only in-frame clones, some missing. The sample lists roughly 200,000 clones, around 82% occurring once. Germline-derived CDR1 and CDR2 are SGHRS and YFSETQ. Between the trimmed V and J ends, which lost 4 bases and 3 bases, there was a span of 8 bases. The CDR3 spans 13 residues. V gene TRBV5-1 combines with J gene TRBJ1-3, with a possible D match to TRBD1 (6 bases). Sequencing was carried out using peripheral blood. The TCR comes from a man between 50 and 59 years old with active or convalescent COVID-19. The CDR3 protein is CASSPDSGNTIYF. Written as DNA, the CDR3 is TGCGCCAGCAGCCCGGACAGTGGAAACACCATATATTTT.